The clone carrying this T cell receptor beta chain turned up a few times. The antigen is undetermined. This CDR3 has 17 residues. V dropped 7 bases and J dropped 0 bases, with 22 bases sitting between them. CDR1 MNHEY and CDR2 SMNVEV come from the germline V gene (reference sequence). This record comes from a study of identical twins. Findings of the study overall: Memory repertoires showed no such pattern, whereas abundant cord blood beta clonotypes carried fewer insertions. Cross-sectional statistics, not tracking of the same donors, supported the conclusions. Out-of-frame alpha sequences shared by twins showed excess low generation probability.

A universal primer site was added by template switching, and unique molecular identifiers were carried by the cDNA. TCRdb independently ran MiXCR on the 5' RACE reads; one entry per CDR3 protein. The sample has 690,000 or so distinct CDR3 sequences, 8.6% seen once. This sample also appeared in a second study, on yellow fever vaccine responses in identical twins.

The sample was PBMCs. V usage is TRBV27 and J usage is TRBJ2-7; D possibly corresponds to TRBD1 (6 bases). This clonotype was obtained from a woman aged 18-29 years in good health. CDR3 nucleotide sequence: TGTGCCAGCATTACAGAACTCACAGGGTTCGACTCCTACGAGCAGTACTTC. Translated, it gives CASITELTGFDSYEQYF.